The clone carrying this TCR beta chain was detected many times. V shed 4 bases and J 3 bases; nucleotides not matched to a gene: 3. CDR1 SGHRS and CDR2 YFSETQ come from the germline V gene. The CDR3 covers 14 residues. This specimen belongs to a study of neurological immune-mediated disorders. TCRdb analysed the 5' RACE reads with MiXCR anew, one entry per CDR3 protein. The repertoire includes 100,000 to 150,000 distinct CDR3 sequences, roughly 3.4% of them detected once, and 1% to 1.5% sits in the top ten. V is TRBV5-1 and J is TRBJ2-7, with TRBD2 matching over 11 bases. The source is a woman in her 30s with multiple sclerosis. Sequenced material: PBMCs. The CDR3 DNA reads as TGCGCCAGCAGCGTGACTAGCGGGAACTACGAGCAGTACTTC. It specifies CASSVTSGNYEQYF.